The clone carrying this T cell receptor (beta chain) was seen at least ten times. Its antigen remains unknown. The data were obtained in a study of human T cells and chemical hapten exposure. Time point: pre-sensitization, week 0. As for treatment: therapeutic diphenylcyclopropenone sensitization with weekly scalp DPC. RNA extraction used unfractionated whole blood as the source of total RNA. Separate cDNA molecules received unique molecular identifiers, which the library attached to them. Study processing details: With a range of roughly 20,000 to 750,000, the median per sample was roughly 95,000 TCRs. From the RACE reads, TCRdb called clonotypes with MiXCR, one entry per CDR3 protein. The V and J calls, along with clone size, are taken from TCRdb and not from the paper's own processing. The sample lists roughly 380,000 distinct CDR3 sequences, roughly 5% occurring once. V was clipped by 6 bases and J by 5 bases, with 20 bases between them. Germline loops: CDR1 SQVTM, CDR2 ANQGSEA. The CDR3 consists of 15 residues.

Study-wide results and caveats: Among expanded TCRs, significantly more large CDR3 similarity clusters formed than among controls.

The sequence came from a woman in her fifties or sixties with alopecia areata. Some clones in this sample may be carry-over from other donors' samples. The gene calls are TRBV29-1 and TRBJ1-5; D remains ambiguous. Material: whole blood, obtained in connection with sensitization to the hapten diphenylcyclopropenone (DPC). The CDR3 nucleotides are TGCAGCGTGGCCTCCTCGGCAGGAGGTCATCAGCCCCAGCATTTT. It encodes CSVASSAGGHQPQHF.